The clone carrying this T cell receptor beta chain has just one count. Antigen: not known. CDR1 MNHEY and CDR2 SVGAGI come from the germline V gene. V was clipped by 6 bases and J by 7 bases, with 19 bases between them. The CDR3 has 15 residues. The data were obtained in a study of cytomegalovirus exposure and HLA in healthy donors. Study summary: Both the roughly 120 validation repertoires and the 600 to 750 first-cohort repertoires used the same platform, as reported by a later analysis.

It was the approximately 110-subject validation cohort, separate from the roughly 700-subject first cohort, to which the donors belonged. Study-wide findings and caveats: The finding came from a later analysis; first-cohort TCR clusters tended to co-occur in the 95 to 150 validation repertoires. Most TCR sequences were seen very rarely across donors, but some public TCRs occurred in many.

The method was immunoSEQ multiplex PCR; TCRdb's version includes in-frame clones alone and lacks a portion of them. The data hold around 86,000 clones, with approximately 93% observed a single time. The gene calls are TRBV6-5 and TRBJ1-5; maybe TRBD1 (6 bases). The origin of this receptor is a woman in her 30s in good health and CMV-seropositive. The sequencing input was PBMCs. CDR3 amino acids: CASRLRRGARQPQHF. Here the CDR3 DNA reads TGTGCCAGCAGACTTCGCCGGGGGGCAAGGCAGCCCCAGCATTTT.